This T cell receptor beta chain was identified in a study of blood T cell repertoires in COVID-19. Authors' methods: Researchers report that nucleated cell counts were estimated from reference gene primer amplification. The data were produced by immunoSEQ multiplex PCR, yet TCRdb's version contains in-frame clones alone and is incomplete. From that table come the V and J calls and clone size; the DNA was used to work out D and trimming. The data show under 250,000 clones, with over 75% seen just once and approximately 8.6% held by the top ten. Germline V gives CDR1 LNHDA, CDR2 SQIVND (reference sequence). This CDR3 is built from 18 residues. V lost 0 bases to trimming and J lost 0 bases, with 17 bases between them.

The source material was PBMCs or T cells enriched from blood (not recorded which). The chain carries TRBV19 and TRBJ1-2, with D possibly TRBD1 on 5 matching bases. This sequence was found in a woman aged 50 to 60 with acute COVID-19. Here the CDR3 DNA reads TGTGCCAGTAGTATAGACCGGGACCGGGGGAAATCTAACTATGGCTACACCTTC. Translating it yields CASSIDRDRGKSNYGYTF.